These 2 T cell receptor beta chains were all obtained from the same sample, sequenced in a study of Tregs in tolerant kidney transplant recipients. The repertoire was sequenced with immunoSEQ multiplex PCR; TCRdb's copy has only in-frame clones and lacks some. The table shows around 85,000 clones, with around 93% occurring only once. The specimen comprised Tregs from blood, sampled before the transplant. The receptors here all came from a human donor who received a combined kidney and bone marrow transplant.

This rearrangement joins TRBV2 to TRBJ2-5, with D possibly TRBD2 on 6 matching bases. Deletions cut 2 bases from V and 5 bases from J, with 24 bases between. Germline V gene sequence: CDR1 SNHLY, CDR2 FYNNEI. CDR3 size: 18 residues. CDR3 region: CASSERIPGLQTWETQYF. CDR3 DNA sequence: TGTGCCAGCAGTGAACGGATCCCGGGACTTCAAACATGGGAGACCCAGTACTTC.

The CDR3 region has the DNA TGTGCCAGCAGCTCGAGCGGGGCTGGCAAAAACATTCAGTACTTC. This sequence encodes CASSSSGAGKNIQYF. V is TRBV27 and J is TRBJ2-4; TRBD2 matches at 7 bases. The CDR3 runs to 15 residues. Germline-derived CDR1 and CDR2 are MNHEY and SMNVEV (reference sequence). Losses at the gene ends were 6 bases for V and 3 bases for J; bases not matched to a gene: 8.